One sample yielded the 10 T cell receptor beta chains listed below, sequenced in a study of blood T cell repertoires in COVID-19. Data came from immunoSEQ multiplex PCR; TCRdb stores just in-frame clones and leaves some out. Counted here are over 150,000 clones, 83% occurring once; the ten biggest clones make up about 1.9%. The sample comprised peripheral blood. These receptors originate from an elderly woman with acute or convalescent COVID-19.

The genes are TRBV4-3 and TRBJ1-6; 7 positions agree with TRBD1. CDR3 length: 15 amino acids. V shed 2 bases and J 5 bases; nucleotides not matched to a gene: 3. The germline CDR1 and CDR2 sequences are LGHNA and YSLEER. CDR3 in DNA: TGCGCCAGCAGCCAAAACAGGGGAAATAATTCACCCCTCCACTTT. This codes for CASSQNRGNNSPLHF.

The chain is built from TRBV2 and TRBJ2-6, with 8 bases fitting TRBD1. The germline CDR1 and CDR2 sequences are SNHLY and FYNNEI. The trim removed 8 bases at V and 1 base at J, leaving 10 bases unmatched. CDR3 length equals 17 residues. The DNA of the CDR3 is TGTGCCAGCTACGACAGGGGTTATAGTTCTGGGGCCAACGTCCTGACTTTC. It encodes CASYDRGYSSGANVLTF. Together with reference TRBV2 and TRBJ2-6, the CDR3 gives the full variable domain: EPEVTQTPSHQVTQMGQEVILRCVPISNHLYFYWYRQILGQKVEFLVSFYNNEISEKSEIFDDQFSVERPDGSNFTLKIRSTKLEDSAMYFCASYDRGYSSGANVLTFGAGSRLTVL.

V is TRBV7-9 and J is TRBJ2-7, with no clear D. The CDR3 contains 13 residues. V was cut by 5 bases and J by 6 bases, with 14 bases left in between. The germline V gene encodes CDR1 SEHNR and CDR2 FQNEAQ (reference sequence). The CDR3 loop is CASSEARSGEQYF. CDR3 DNA: TGTGCCAGCAGCGAAGCTCGATCGGGCGAGCAGTACTTC.

This chain uses TRBV5-8 with TRBJ1-4; 7 bases fit TRBD1. Germline CDR1 reads SGHTS; CDR2 reads YDEGEE. The CDR3 loop spans 16 amino acids. J lost 6 bases, V lost 4 bases, and 12 bases had no gene match. CDR3 nucleotide sequence: TGTGCCAGCAGCCGCGGAAACAGGGGAAGGGATGAAAAACTGTTTTTT. Translated: CASSRGNRGRDEKLFF.

This chain connects TRBV5-1 to TRBJ2-7; D is possibly TRBD2 (5 bases). Germline lookup yields CDR1 SGHRS and CDR2 YFSETQ. The V gene lost 0 bases and the J gene lost 5 bases, with 12 bases spanning the gap. This CDR3 contains 14 residues. Here the CDR3 DNA reads TGCGCCAGCAGCTTGGCCCGGGATGCCCACGAGCAGTACTTC. It encodes CASSLARDAHEQYF.

This clone occurred once. This chain joins TRBV12-3 or TRBV12-4 and TRBJ2-7; TRBD1 matches 7 bases. The CDR3 runs to 13 residues. The junction had 12 bases not matched to a gene; V was cut back by 7 bases and J by 9 bases. DNA of the CDR3: TGTGCCAGCACCACCCAGGGGGTTGGGTTGCAGTACTTC. It is translated as CASTTQGVGLQYF.

The chain recombines TRBV19 with TRBJ1-5; D remains ambiguous. The germline V gene has CDR1 LNHDA and CDR2 SQIVND (reference sequence). V gave up 7 bases and J gave up 2 bases, with 9 bases separating them. CDR3 length: 13 amino acids. CDR3 in DNA: TGTGCCAGTATGGAGTCGGGCAATCAGCCCCAGCATTTT. Translation gives CASMESGNQPQHF.

The chain carries TRBV18 and TRBJ2-5; 12 bases agree with TRBD2. The CDR3 has 17 residues. The V and J ends lost 1 base and 5 bases, in that order; junction bases with no gene match: 8. The germline V gene has CDR1 KGHSH and CDR2 LQKENI. CDR3 region: CASSPRSLAGGAETQYF. The CDR3 region has the DNA TGTGCCAGCTCACCACGTTCACTAGCGGGAGGTGCTGAGACCCAGTACTTC.

V and J are TRBV18 and TRBJ1-3; no clear D gene. The germline gives CDR1 KGHSH, CDR2 LQKENI. The CDR3 runs to 11 residues. V was cut by 6 bases and J by 7 bases, with 7 bases left in between. CDR3 nucleotides: TGTGCCAGCTCCCCGGGGAACACCATATATTTT. It specifies CASSPGNTIYF.

In its sample, this clone was seen a few times. The chain links TRBV2 to TRBJ2-1, with 12 bases identical to TRBD2. The CDR3 loop spans 15 amino acids. The J segment lost 7 bases and the V segment lost 5 bases, leaving 6 bases of the junction unmatched. Germline V gives CDR1 SNHLY, CDR2 FYNNEI. The CDR3 bases are TGTGCCAGCAGTATCGTGGGACTAGCGGGTAATGAGCAGTTCTTC. Its translation: CASSIVGLAGNEQFF. The whole variable domain, filled in from reference TRBV2 and TRBJ2-1, reads EPEVTQTPSHQVTQMGQEVILRCVPISNHLYFYWYRQILGQKVEFLVSFYNNEISEKSEIFDDQFSVERPDGSNFTLKIRSTKLEDSAMYFCASSIVGLAGNEQFFGPGTRLTVL.